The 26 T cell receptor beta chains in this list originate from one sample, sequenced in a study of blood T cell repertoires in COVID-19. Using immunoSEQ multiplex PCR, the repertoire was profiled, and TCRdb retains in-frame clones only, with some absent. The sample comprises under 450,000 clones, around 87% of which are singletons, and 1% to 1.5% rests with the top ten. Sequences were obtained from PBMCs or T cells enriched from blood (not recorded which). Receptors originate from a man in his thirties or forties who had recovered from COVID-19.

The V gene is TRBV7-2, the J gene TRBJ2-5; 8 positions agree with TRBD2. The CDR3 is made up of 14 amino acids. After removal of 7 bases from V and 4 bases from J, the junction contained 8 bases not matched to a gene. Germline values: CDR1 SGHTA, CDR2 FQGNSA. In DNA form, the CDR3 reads TGTGCCAGCACTAGCGGGTTTACAGGAGAGACCCAGTACTTC. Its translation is CASTSGFTGETQYF.

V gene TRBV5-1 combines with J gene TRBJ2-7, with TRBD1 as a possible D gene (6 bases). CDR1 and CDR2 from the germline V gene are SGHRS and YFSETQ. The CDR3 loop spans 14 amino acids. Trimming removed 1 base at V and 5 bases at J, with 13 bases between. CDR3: CASSLLPGVHEQYF. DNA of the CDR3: TGCGCCAGCAGCTTGCTCCCAGGGGTACACGAGCAGTACTTC.

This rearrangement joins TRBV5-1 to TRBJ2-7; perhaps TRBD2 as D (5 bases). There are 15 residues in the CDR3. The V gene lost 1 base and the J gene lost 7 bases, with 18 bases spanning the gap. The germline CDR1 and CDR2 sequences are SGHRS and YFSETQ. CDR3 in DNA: TGCGCCAGCAGCTTGACCGACCCCGGACGGGGTGAGCAGTACTTC. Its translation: CASSLTDPGRGEQYF.

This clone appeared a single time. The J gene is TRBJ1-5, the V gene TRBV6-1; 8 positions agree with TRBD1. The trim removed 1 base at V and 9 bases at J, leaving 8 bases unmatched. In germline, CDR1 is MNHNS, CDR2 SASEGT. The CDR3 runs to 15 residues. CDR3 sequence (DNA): TGTGCCAGCAGTGAAGAGGGACAGGCTAGCAGGCCCCAGCATTTT. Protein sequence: CASSEEGQASRPQHF.

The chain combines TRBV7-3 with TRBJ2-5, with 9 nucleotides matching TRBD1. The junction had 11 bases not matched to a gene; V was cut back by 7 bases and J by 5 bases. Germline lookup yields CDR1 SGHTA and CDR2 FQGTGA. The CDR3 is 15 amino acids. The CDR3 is CASKFPQGARETQYF. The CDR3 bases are TGTGCCAGCAAATTCCCACAGGGGGCTCGGGAGACCCAGTACTTC.

The CDR3 sequence is CASSGRTGYYEQYF. DNA for the CDR3: TGTGCCAGCAGTGGTAGGACAGGGTACTACGAGCAGTACTTC. This rearrangement joins TRBV2 to TRBJ2-7; 8 bases align to TRBD1. The CDR3 contains 14 residues. V trimming: 4 bases; J trimming: 3 bases; junction bases outside the gene matches: 5. Germline V gene sequence: CDR1 SNHLY, CDR2 FYNNEI.

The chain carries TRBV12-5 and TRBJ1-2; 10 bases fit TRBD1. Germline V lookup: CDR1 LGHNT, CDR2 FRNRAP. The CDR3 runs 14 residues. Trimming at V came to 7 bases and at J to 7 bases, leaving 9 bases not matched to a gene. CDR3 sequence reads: CASAKGQGVFGYTF. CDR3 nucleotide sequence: TGTGCTAGTGCTAAAGGACAGGGGGTTTTTGGCTACACCTTC.

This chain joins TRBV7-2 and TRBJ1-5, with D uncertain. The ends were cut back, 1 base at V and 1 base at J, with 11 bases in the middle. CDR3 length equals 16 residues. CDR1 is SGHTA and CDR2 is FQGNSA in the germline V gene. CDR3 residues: CASSLGSPESNQPQHF. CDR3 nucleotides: TGTGCCAGCAGCTTAGGGTCCCCAGAAAGCAATCAGCCCCAGCATTTT.

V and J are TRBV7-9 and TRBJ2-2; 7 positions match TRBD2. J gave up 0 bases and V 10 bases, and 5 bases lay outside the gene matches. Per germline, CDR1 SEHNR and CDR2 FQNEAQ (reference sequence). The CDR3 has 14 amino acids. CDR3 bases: TGTGCCACCAAAGCGGGGCCGAACACCGGGGAGCTGTTTTTT. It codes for CATKAGPNTGELFF.

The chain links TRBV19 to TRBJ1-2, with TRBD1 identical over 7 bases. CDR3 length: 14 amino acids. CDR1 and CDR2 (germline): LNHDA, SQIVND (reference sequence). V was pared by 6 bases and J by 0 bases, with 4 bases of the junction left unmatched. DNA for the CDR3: TGTGCCAGTAGGTGGGACAGAGCTAACTATGGCTACACCTTC. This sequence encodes CASRWDRANYGYTF.

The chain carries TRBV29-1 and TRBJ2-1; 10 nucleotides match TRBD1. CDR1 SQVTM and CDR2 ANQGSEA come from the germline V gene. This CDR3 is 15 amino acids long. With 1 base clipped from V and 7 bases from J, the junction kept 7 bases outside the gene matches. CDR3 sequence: CSVEGGQGVANEQFF. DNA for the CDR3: TGCAGCGTTGAAGGCGGACAGGGGGTAGCTAATGAGCAGTTCTTC.

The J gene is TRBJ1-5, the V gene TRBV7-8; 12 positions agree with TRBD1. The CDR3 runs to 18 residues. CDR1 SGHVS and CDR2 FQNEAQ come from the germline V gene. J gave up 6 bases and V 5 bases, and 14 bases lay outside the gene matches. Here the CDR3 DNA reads TGTGCCAGCAGCCCAGCCGGGACAGGGGGCCGGTATGGTCAGCCCCAGCATTTT. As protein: CASSPAGTGGRYGQPQHF.

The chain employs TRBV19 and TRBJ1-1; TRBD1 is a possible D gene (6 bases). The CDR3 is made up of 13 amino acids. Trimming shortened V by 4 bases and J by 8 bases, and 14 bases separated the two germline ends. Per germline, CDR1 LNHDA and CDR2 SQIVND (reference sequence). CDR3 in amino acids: CASSRETGREAFF. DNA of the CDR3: TGTGCCAGTAGTAGGGAAACAGGGAGAGAAGCTTTCTTT.

CDR3: CASSVAGELRYNSPLHF. CDR3 DNA: TGTGCCAGCAGCGTAGCCGGAGAGCTCCGTTATAATTCACCCCTCCACTTT. This chain connects TRBV9 to TRBJ1-6; no clear D. From germline, CDR1 is SGDLS and CDR2 YYNGEE. The CDR3 contains 17 residues. V gave up 0 bases and J gave up 4 bases, with 14 bases separating them.

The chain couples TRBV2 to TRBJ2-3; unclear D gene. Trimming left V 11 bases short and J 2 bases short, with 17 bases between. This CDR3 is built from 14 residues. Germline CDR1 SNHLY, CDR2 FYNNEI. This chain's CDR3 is CASQAPKTTDTQYF. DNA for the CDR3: TGTGCCTCGCAAGCGCCCAAAACCACAGATACGCAGTATTTT.

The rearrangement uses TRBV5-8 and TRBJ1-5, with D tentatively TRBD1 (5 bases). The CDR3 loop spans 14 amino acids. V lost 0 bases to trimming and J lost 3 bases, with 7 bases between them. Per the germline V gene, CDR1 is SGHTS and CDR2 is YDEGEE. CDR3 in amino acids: CASSLAGFNQPQHF. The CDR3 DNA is TGTGCCAGCAGCTTGGCAGGGTTCAATCAGCCCCAGCATTTT.

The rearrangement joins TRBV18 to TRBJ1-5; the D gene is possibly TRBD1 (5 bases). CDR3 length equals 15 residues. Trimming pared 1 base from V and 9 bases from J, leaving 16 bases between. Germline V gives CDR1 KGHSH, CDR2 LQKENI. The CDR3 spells CASSPQEVITGPQHF. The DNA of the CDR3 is TGTGCCAGCTCACCACAAGAAGTCATAACAGGGCCCCAGCATTTT.

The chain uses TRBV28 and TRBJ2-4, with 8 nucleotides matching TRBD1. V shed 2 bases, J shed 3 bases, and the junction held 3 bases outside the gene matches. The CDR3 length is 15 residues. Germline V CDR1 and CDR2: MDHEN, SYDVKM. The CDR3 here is CASSLGTGGKNIQYF. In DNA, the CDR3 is TGTGCCAGCAGTTTAGGTACAGGGGGCAAAAACATTCAGTACTTC.

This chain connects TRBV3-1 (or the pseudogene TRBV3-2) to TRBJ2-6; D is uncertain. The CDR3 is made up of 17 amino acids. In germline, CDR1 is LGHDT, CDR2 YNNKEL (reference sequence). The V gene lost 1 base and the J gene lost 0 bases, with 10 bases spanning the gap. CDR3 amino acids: CASSQVRSGSGANVLTF. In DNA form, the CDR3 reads TGTGCCAGCAGCCAAGTCCGTTCGGGCTCTGGGGCCAACGTCCTGACTTTC.

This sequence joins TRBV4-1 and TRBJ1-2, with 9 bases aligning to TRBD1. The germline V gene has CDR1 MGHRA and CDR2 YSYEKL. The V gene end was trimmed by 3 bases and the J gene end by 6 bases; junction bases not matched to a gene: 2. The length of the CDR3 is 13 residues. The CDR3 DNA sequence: TGCGCCAGCAGCCACCGGGACAGGGATGGCTACACCTTC. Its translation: CASSHRDRDGYTF.

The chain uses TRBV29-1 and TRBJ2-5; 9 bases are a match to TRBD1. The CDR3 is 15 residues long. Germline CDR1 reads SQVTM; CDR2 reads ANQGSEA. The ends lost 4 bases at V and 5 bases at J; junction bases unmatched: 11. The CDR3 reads CSVGLGTGKGETQYF. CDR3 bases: TGCAGCGTTGGGCTAGGGACAGGGAAAGGGGAGACCCAGTACTTC.

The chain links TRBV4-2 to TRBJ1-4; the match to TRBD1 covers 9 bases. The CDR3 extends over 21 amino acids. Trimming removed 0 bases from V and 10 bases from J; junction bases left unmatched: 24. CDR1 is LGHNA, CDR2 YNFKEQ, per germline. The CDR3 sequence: CASSQESPIPGQGLRGGKLFF. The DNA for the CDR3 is TGTGCCAGCAGCCAAGAGTCTCCGATTCCGGGACAGGGCCTTCGAGGCGGAAAACTGTTTTTT.

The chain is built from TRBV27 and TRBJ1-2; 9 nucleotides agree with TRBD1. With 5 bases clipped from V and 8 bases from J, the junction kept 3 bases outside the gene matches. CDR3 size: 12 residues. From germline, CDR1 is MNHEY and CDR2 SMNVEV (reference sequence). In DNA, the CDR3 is TGTGCCAGCAGTAGGACAGGGGTGGGCTACACCTTC. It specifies CASSRTGVGYTF.

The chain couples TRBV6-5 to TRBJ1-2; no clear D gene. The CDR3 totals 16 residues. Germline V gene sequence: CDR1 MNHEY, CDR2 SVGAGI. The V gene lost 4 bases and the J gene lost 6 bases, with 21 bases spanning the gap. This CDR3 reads CASSSGNGVLLDGYTF. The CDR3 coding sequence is TGTGCCAGCAGTTCGGGAAATGGGGTGCTTCTTGATGGCTACACCTTC.

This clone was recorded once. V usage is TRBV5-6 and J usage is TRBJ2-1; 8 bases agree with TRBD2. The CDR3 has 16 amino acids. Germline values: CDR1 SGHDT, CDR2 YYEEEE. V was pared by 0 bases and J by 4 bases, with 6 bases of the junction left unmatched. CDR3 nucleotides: TGTGCCAGCAGCTTGGGAGCGGGGGCCCTTTACAATGAGCAGTTCTTC. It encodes CASSLGAGALYNEQFF.

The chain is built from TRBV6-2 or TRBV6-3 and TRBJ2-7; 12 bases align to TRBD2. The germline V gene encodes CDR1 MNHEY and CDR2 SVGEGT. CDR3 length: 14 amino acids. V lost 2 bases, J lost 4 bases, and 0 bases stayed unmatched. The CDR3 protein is CASSYGTSGYEQYF. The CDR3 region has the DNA TGTGCCAGCAGTTACGGGACTAGCGGGTACGAGCAGTACTTC.